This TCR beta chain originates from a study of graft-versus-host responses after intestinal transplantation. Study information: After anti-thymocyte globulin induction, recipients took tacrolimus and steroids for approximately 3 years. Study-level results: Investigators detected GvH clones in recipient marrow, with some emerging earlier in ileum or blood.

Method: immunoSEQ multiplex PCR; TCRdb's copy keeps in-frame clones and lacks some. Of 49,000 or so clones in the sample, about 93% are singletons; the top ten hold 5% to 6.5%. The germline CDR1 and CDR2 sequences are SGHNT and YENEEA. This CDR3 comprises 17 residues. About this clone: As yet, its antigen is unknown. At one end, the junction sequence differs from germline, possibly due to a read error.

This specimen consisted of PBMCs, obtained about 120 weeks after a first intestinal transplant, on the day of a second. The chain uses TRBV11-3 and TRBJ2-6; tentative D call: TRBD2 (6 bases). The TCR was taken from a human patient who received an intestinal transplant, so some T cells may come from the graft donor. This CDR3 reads CASSLDRRGSGANVLTF. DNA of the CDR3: TGTGCCAGCAGCCTAGACCGGCGGGGCTCTGGGGCCAACGTCCTGACTTTC.